This section outlines one TCR beta chain sequence together with its context. This record belongs to a study of blood T cell repertoires in COVID-19. Turning to the study itself: Samples representing acute and convalescent COVID-19 were sourced from the United States, Italy and Spain.

TCRdb's copy holds only in-frame clones and misses some; the assay was immunoSEQ multiplex PCR. The sample lists some 200,000 clones; over 75% were seen once. In germline, CDR1 is SGHVS, CDR2 FQNEAQ. The CDR3 spans 15 residues. After removal of 1 base from V and 7 bases from J, the junction contained 8 bases not matched to a gene. Sequenced input: peripheral blood. The chain has TRBV7-8 and TRBJ1-1; 8 bases fit TRBD1. The clonotype originates from a man older than 75 with acute or convalescent COVID-19. Here the CDR3 DNA reads TGTGCCAGCAGCTTAGTTGGAGGACAGGGTGGTGAAGCTTTCTTT. Translated: CASSLVGGQGGEAFF.